This TCR beta chain came from a study of blood T cells in healthy people across ages. Findings of the study overall: Greater diversity and more naive CD4+ cells were seen in long-lived donors than in aged donors.

This clonotype was detected only a few times. Its antigen is not known. The CDR3 extends over 18 amino acids. J lost 2 bases, V lost 3 bases, and 5 bases had no gene match. The second PCR ran about 6 to 12 cycles with a sample-barcoded 5' primer and J-beta primers. Through a template-switch adaptor with 12 random nucleotides, each cDNA molecule received a tag. Each CDR3 protein gets one entry after TCRdb re-called the 5' RACE reads with MiXCR. This table holds around 700,000 distinct CDR3 sequences, 25% found once. The data also belong to a second study, concerning T cells of mothers and their children.

This chain uses TRBV12-3 or TRBV12-4 with TRBJ2-2; 14 nucleotides line up with TRBD2. Sequenced: blood. This TCR was sampled from a boy aged 5-17 years in good health. The CDR3 DNA reads as TGTGCCAGCAGTTTGACTAGCGGGAGGGCCCTCAACACCGGGGAGCTGTTTTTT. This translates into CASSLTSGRALNTGELFF.